Below, 22 T cell receptor beta chains from the same sample are listed, as sequenced in a study of blood T cell repertoires in COVID-19. The protocol was immunoSEQ multiplex PCR, while the TCRdb copy is restricted to in-frame clones and leaves out a portion. The top ten hold around 3.1% of the sample, which has around 250,000 clones, 88% seen once. The sequenced sample was PBMCs or T cells enriched from blood (not recorded which). The receptor source for this set is a woman in her 40s who had been exposed to COVID-19.

This chain connects TRBV4-3 to TRBJ2-7; TRBD2 matches 7 bases. Trimming cost V 0 bases and J 0 bases; bases outside gene matches: 11. The CDR3 consists of 18 residues. Looked up from germline, CDR1 is LGHNA and CDR2 is YSLEER. The CDR3 DNA reads as TGCGCCAGCAGCCAAGAAGATTCGCGGGAGAGGAGCTCCTACGAGCAGTACGTC. This gives the protein CASSQEDSRERSSYEQYV.

The chain links TRBV3-1 (or the pseudogene TRBV3-2) to TRBJ1-6, with TRBD1 matching over 7 bases. There are 15 residues in the CDR3. Germline CDR1 and CDR2: LGHDT and YNNKEL (reference sequence). The ends lost 3 bases at V and 9 bases at J; junction bases unmatched: 8. The CDR3: CASSQPDRERSPLHF. DNA for the CDR3: TGTGCCAGCAGCCAGCCCGACAGGGAACGTTCACCCCTCCACTTT.

The chain uses TRBV29-1 and TRBJ2-7, with D hard to call. Germline V gene data show CDR1 as SQVTM and CDR2 as ANQGSEA. This CDR3 is 13 amino acids long. Trimming took 1 base from V and 2 from J, leaving 9 bases between them. The CDR3 protein is CSVEGSRAYEQYF. CDR3 bases: TGCAGCGTTGAAGGGTCCCGAGCCTACGAGCAGTACTTC.

This clone was recorded only once. This rearrangement joins TRBV27 to TRBJ2-5; 12 nucleotides align to TRBD2. The CDR3 has 15 residues. CDR1 and CDR2 from the germline V gene are MNHEY and SMNVEV (reference sequence). The junction had 8 bases not matched to a gene; V was cut back by 5 bases and J by 7 bases. CDR3 nucleotides: TGTGCCAGCAGTACTCAACCGGGACTAGCGGGGACCCAGTACTTC. As protein: CASSTQPGLAGTQYF.

The chain combines TRBV6-2 or TRBV6-3 with TRBJ2-1; D may be TRBD2 (6 bases). Germline-derived CDR1 and CDR2 are MNHEY and SVGEGT. This CDR3 has 14 amino acids. The germline V and J ends were trimmed by 5 bases and 4 bases, with 12 bases remaining between them. The chain's CDR3 is CASSRSGDYNEQFF. The CDR3 bases are TGTGCCAGCAGTAGGTCGGGAGATTACAATGAGCAGTTCTTC.

This chain links TRBV27 with TRBJ1-6; D gene uncertain. The CDR3 consists of 15 residues. Deletions cut 4 bases from V and 3 bases from J, with 10 bases between. Germline V gene sequence: CDR1 MNHEY, CDR2 SMNVEV (reference sequence). The CDR3 here is CASSSQQLYNSPLHF. CDR3 DNA: TGTGCCAGCAGTTCACAACAGCTCTATAATTCACCCCTCCACTTT.

J is TRBJ1-3 and V is TRBV10-3, with a tentative D call TRBD1 (5 bases). There are 13 residues in the CDR3. The germline gives CDR1 ENHRY, CDR2 SYGVKD. V was shortened by 7 bases and J by 4 bases, with 11 bases between the two germline ends. This CDR3 is CAIKGPPGNTIYF. The DNA of the CDR3 is TGTGCCATCAAGGGGCCTCCGGGAAACACCATATATTTT.

The chain links TRBV28 to TRBJ1-2; 7 bases fit TRBD1. Germline V gives CDR1 MDHEN, CDR2 SYDVKM. This CDR3 comprises 14 residues. Unmatched junction bases numbered 9, after V lost 3 bases and J lost 8 bases. CDR3 sequence reads: CASSLPHRGLGYTF. The CDR3 DNA follows: TGTGCCAGCAGTTTGCCCCACAGGGGCCTCGGCTACACCTTC.

V is TRBV7-2 and J is TRBJ1-2, with 10 bases fitting TRBD1. J was trimmed by 8 bases and V by 2 bases; bases with no gene match: 17. CDR3 length: 18 amino acids. In germline, CDR1 is SGHTA, CDR2 FQGNSA. The DNA for the CDR3 is TGTGCCAGCAGCTTAAGATGGCCGGGACAGGGGAAAGGGATCGGCTACACCTTC. Protein: CASSLRWPGQGKGIGYTF.

The chain has TRBV15 and TRBJ2-2; 8 bases line up with TRBD1. The germline V gene encodes CDR1 LNHNV and CDR2 YYDKDF (reference sequence). V gave up 2 bases and J gave up 6 bases; unmatched junction bases: 5. The CDR3 is 15 residues long. The chain's CDR3 is CATSRSRQGPGELFF. The CDR3 region has the DNA TGTGCCACCAGCAGATCACGACAGGGGCCCGGGGAGCTGTTTTTT.

The V call is TRBV28, the J call TRBJ1-4; D uncertain. Germline CDR1 reads MDHEN; CDR2 reads SYDVKM. V lost 4 bases and J lost 5, with 8 bases in between. The CDR3 runs to 13 residues. CDR3 in DNA: TGTGCCAGCAGTTACGGACTGAATGAAAAACTGTTTTTT. It yields the protein CASSYGLNEKLFF.

CDR3 nucleotide sequence: TGTGCCAGCACCACGGACAGCTCCTACGAGCAGTACTTC. Protein: CASTTDSSYEQYF. The chain is built from TRBV12-3 or TRBV12-4 and TRBJ2-7; perhaps TRBD1 as D (6 bases). The CDR3 sequence is 13 residues long. The germline V and J ends were trimmed by 7 bases and 0 bases, with 10 bases remaining between them.

V usage is TRBV12-5 and J usage is TRBJ1-5, with D maybe TRBD1 (5 bases). The germline CDR1 and CDR2 sequences are LGHNT and FRNRAP. CDR3 length: 16 residues. V lost 1 base and J lost 5, with 15 bases in between. The DNA of the CDR3 is TGTGCTAGTGGTTTGGCCGAAGGGGTAACAGATCAGCCCCAGCATTTT. The encoded protein is CASGLAEGVTDQPQHF.

V usage is TRBV30 and J usage is TRBJ1-6; D is unclear. Trimming shortened V by 5 bases and J by 1 base, and 12 bases separated the two germline ends. Germline V gene sequence: CDR1 GTSNPN, CDR2 SVGIG (reference sequence). CDR3 length equals 15 residues. The CDR3 coding sequence is TGTGCCTGGGGTTCTGTTCGGTCCTATAATTCACCCCTCCACTTT. Protein product: CAWGSVRSYNSPLHF. The variable domain in full, with the rest retrieved from reference TRBV30 and TRBJ1-6, is SQTIHQWPATLVQPVGSPLSLECTVEGTSNPNLYWYRQAAGRGLQLLFYSVGIGQISSEVPQNLSASRPQDRQFILSSKKLLLSDSGFYLCAWGSVRSYNSPLHFGNGTRLTVT.

The V gene is TRBV19, the J gene TRBJ2-2; D might be TRBD2 (5 bases). CDR3 length: 15 amino acids. The germline V gene has CDR1 LNHDA and CDR2 SQIVND (reference sequence). V gave up 9 bases and J gave up 1 base, with 15 bases separating them. In nucleotides, the CDR3 is TGTGCCAGCAGGCCACAGAGCGGGAACACCGGGGAGCTGTTTTTT. It encodes CASRPQSGNTGELFF.

The gene calls are TRBV2 and TRBJ2-2; TRBD2 is a possible D gene (5 bases). This CDR3 is 11 amino acids long. CDR1 is SNHLY, CDR2 FYNNEI, per germline. V lost 6 bases to trimming and J lost 7 bases, with 6 bases between them. This CDR3 reads CASRRDGELFF. CDR3 in DNA: TGTGCCAGCAGGAGGGACGGGGAGCTGTTTTTT.

As DNA, the CDR3 is TGTGCCAGCAGTGAGAACAGTCTTAATGAAAAACTGTTTTTT. The encoded protein is CASSENSLNEKLFF. This chain uses TRBV2 with TRBJ1-4; D uncertain. In germline, CDR1 is SNHLY, CDR2 FYNNEI. Trimming took off 3 bases at V and 4 bases at J, with 9 bases between the two ends. CDR3 length: 14 residues.

In this sample, this clone turned up a few times. This chain links TRBV28 with TRBJ1-2, with D perhaps TRBD1 (6 bases). The V end was cut by 6 bases, the J end by 0 bases, with 11 bases between. Per germline, CDR1 MDHEN and CDR2 SYDVKM. CDR3 size: 14 residues. CDR3 in amino acids: CASREQGANYGYTF. The CDR3 DNA follows: TGTGCCAGCAGGGAACAGGGAGCTAACTATGGCTACACCTTC.

About this clone: Relative to the germline gene, one junction end is altered; a read error may explain this. This chain links TRBV5-1 with TRBJ2-1; a weak D match, TRBD2 (6 bases). The CDR3 runs 17 residues. Germline V gives CDR1 SGHRS, CDR2 YFSETQ. The CDR3 coding sequence is TGTGCCAGCAGCTTCCGGGACTCTGGGAGCTCCTACAATGAGCAGTTCTTC. Amino acid sequence: CASSFRDSGSSYNEQFF. The full variable domain, its missing parts supplied by reference TRBV5-1 and TRBJ2-1, is KAGVTQTPRYLIKTRGQQVTLSCSPISGHRSVSWYQQTPGQGLQFLFEYFSETQRNKGNFPGRFSGRQFSNSRSEMNVSTLELGDSALYLCASSFRDSGSSYNEQFFGPGTRLTVL.

The gene calls are TRBV7-2 and TRBJ1-1, with no clear D. This CDR3 is built from 15 residues. The germline V and J ends were trimmed by 5 bases and 0 bases, with 13 bases remaining between them. From germline, CDR1 is SGHTA and CDR2 FQGNSA. The CDR3: CASSPRSHLNTEAFF. CDR3 coding DNA: TGTGCCAGCAGCCCTAGGTCCCACCTGAACACTGAAGCTTTCTTT.

This chain joins TRBV5-1 and TRBJ2-7; 11 positions agree with TRBD1. The junction had 5 bases not matched to a gene; V was cut back by 0 bases and J by 3 bases. The CDR3 extends over 16 amino acids. In germline, CDR1 is SGHRS, CDR2 YFSETQ. CDR3 DNA sequence: TGCGCCAGCAGCTTGGGGACAGGGGGCCTAGGCTACGAGCAGTACTTC. As protein: CASSLGTGGLGYEQYF.

The gene calls are TRBV6-2 or TRBV6-3 and TRBJ2-7, with TRBD2 identical over 7 bases. The CDR3 sequence is 15 residues long. Germline values: CDR1 MNHEY, CDR2 SVGEGT. V was clipped by 6 bases and J by 1 base; unmatched bases: 9. The CDR3 loop reads CASSSTSSGSYEQYF. CDR3 nucleotides: TGTGCCAGCAGCTCCACCTCTAGCGGATCCTACGAGCAGTACTTC.